This T cell receptor (beta chain) was obtained from a study of blood T cell repertoires in COVID-19. Authors' data handling: Reference gene primer amplification gave nucleated cell count estimates. Profiling relied on immunoSEQ multiplex PCR, and the TCRdb table lists in-frame clones only, not all of them. From that table come the V and J calls and clone size; the DNA was used to work out D and trimming. The sample records around 300,000 clones, roughly 90% being singletons. In germline, CDR1 is SEHNR, CDR2 FQNEAQ (reference sequence). CDR3 length: 15 amino acids. The V and J ends lost 5 bases and 0 bases respectively, with 13 bases between them. Living in 24 US areas, the participants were between about 18 and 90 years of age.

The origin of this receptor is a woman younger than 45 who had recovered from COVID-19. This chain uses TRBV7-9 with TRBJ1-1; D is ambiguous. The specimen sequenced was PBMCs or T cells enriched from blood (not recorded which). CDR3 residues: CASSLLGGLNTEAFF. Here the CDR3 DNA reads TGTGCCAGCAGCCTACTCGGCGGCCTGAACACTGAAGCTTTCTTT.